The present entry profiles one T cell receptor beta chain with its context. The V gene lost 4 bases and the J gene lost 8 bases, with 8 bases spanning the gap. The CDR3 is made up of 11 amino acids. Germline lookup yields CDR1 SEHNR and CDR2 FQNEAQ (reference sequence). The data belong to a study of blood T cell repertoires in COVID-19. Under the authors' procedure: How many nucleated cells were present was estimated from reference gene primer amplification. Some clones are missing from TCRdb's copy, which holds only in-frame ones; the method was immunoSEQ multiplex PCR. V, J and clone size are taken as reported in that table, and D and trimming were inferred from the DNA itself. The sample lists a few hundred thousand clones; 86% were seen once.

The chain has TRBV7-9 and TRBJ1-2, with TRBD1 as a possible D gene (6 bases). The sequenced material came from peripheral blood. The origin of this receptor is a woman aged 25 to 45 with active or convalescent COVID-19. This CDR3 reads CASSSGAGYTF. The CDR3 DNA sequence: TGTGCCAGCAGCTCAGGGGCCGGCTACACCTTC.